The 16 T cell receptor beta chains in this list originate from one sample, sequenced in a study of Graves' ophthalmopathy and Graves' hyperthyroidism. The authors amplified TCR beta CDR3 regions, and they did so from RNA transcripts for repertoire sequencing. Amplification began with first-round RT-PCR using HTBI primers, then second-round multiplex PCR was performed. TCRdb itself ran the multiplex PCR reads through MiXCR, one entry per CDR3 protein. The table has 580,000 or so distinct CDR3 sequences, less than 45% seen once. Sequencing was done on a sample of peripheral blood or thyroid tissue (not recorded which). These receptors all stem from an adult man with Graves' hyperthyroidism.

The genes are TRBV4-1 and TRBJ1-3; no definite D call. The germline gives CDR1 MGHRA, CDR2 YSYEKL. V gave up 5 bases and J gave up 4 bases, with 9 bases separating them. The CDR3 runs to 13 residues. The CDR3 loop reads CASSTSSGNTIYF. In DNA, the CDR3 is TGCGCCAGCAGCACCTCATCGGGAAACACCATATATTTT.

This clonotype was observed at least ten times. This chain joins TRBV10-3 and TRBJ2-5, with 8 bases identical to TRBD2. The junction had 8 bases not matched to a gene; V was cut back by 11 bases and J by 3 bases. Germline lookup yields CDR1 ENHRY and CDR2 SYGVKD. This CDR3 spans 13 amino acids. The CDR3 DNA reads as TGTGCCGGCCAGCGGGAGATGAAAGAGACCCAGTACTTC. Amino acid sequence: CAGQREMKETQYF.

This sequence joins TRBV29-1 and TRBJ2-7; maybe TRBD2 (5 bases). Trimming shortened V by 4 bases and J by 6 bases, and 10 bases separated the two germline ends. The CDR3 totals 11 residues. The V gene's germline CDR1 is SQVTM and CDR2 ANQGSEA. In DNA, the CDR3 is TGCAGCGTTGTTAGGGAGCTCGAGCAGTACTTC. This codes for CSVVRELEQYF.

This chain connects TRBV27 to TRBJ1-1; no reliable D call. The V end lost 7 bases, the J end lost 2 bases, and 11 bases lay between the germline ends. This CDR3 spans 13 amino acids. The germline V gene has CDR1 MNHEY and CDR2 SMNVEV (reference sequence). The chain's CDR3 is CASKLGYNTEAFF. Written as DNA, the CDR3 is TGTGCCAGCAAACTAGGGTATAACACTGAAGCTTTCTTT.

The chain uses TRBV2 and TRBJ1-1; 9 positions match TRBD1. From germline, CDR1 is SNHLY and CDR2 FYNNEI. There are 15 residues in the CDR3. The trim removed 6 bases at V and 11 bases at J, leaving 16 bases unmatched. CDR3 sequence (DNA): TGTGCCAGCAGCCAAGATCTTCCGGGACAGGGACCCGCTTTCTTT. Translating gives CASSQDLPGQGPAFF.

This chain's CDR3 is CASSVATGANTEAFF. The CDR3 nucleotides are TGTGCCAGCAGCGTAGCTACGGGGGCCAACACTGAAGCTTTCTTT. The V call is TRBV9, the J call TRBJ1-1; TRBD1 is a possible D gene (6 bases). CDR1 and CDR2 from the germline V gene are SGDLS and YYNGEE. The CDR3 has 15 amino acids. Between the trimmed V and J ends, which lost 0 bases and 2 bases, there was a span of 11 bases.

This clonotype was seen more than once but under ten times. A read error is possible here, since a much larger clone lies one base away. This sequence joins TRBV12-3 or TRBV12-4 and TRBJ2-7; TRBD1 matches at 9 bases. Trimming removed 4 bases from V and 3 bases from J; junction bases left unmatched: 7. The CDR3 runs 15 residues. CDR3 sequence reads: CASSCLGTGSYEQYF. The CDR3 DNA follows: TGTGCCAGCAGTTGCCTCGGGACAGGGAGCTACGAGCAGTACTTC.

A few counts support this clonotype. V gene TRBV10-3 combines with J gene TRBJ1-4; maybe TRBD1 (6 bases). Germline V gene sequence: CDR1 ENHRY, CDR2 SYGVKD. The CDR3 is made up of 15 amino acids. V lost 10 bases and J lost 8, with 23 bases in between. CDR3 sequence reads: CASSPPGGLGEKLFF. CDR3 nucleotides: TGTGCCAGCAGCCCGCCGGGGGGCCTTGGAGAAAAACTGTTTTTT.

V is TRBV19 and J is TRBJ2-2; D gene uncertain. The germline V and J ends were trimmed by 3 bases and 8 bases, with 7 bases remaining between them. The germline V gene has CDR1 LNHDA and CDR2 SQIVND (reference sequence). The CDR3 has 12 amino acids. Here the CDR3 DNA reads TGTGCCAGTAGTATCGTACAAGGGGAGCTGTTTTTT. Translation: CASSIVQGELFF.

This clonotype showed up many times. The V gene is TRBV28, the J gene TRBJ2-7; perhaps TRBD1 as D (5 bases). Trimming pared 5 bases from V and 5 bases from J, leaving 16 bases between. The CDR3 loop spans 14 amino acids. Germline loops: CDR1 MDHEN, CDR2 SYDVKM. As DNA, the CDR3 is TGTGCCAGCAGTGGCAGGGATTCTCTGGACGAGCAGTACTTC. This sequence encodes CASSGRDSLDEQYF.

For this clonotype: One base away lies a much larger clone, so this may be a sequencing read error. The V and J genes are TRBV7-2 and TRBJ2-5; 8 nucleotides align to TRBD2. The V gene's germline CDR1 is SGHTA and CDR2 FQGNSA. The CDR3 consists of 13 residues. The V and J ends lost 3 bases and 7 bases, in that order; junction bases with no gene match: 4. The CDR3 here is CASSFGLAVTQYF. CDR3 nucleotides: TGTGCCAGCAGCTTCGGACTAGCAGTGACCCAGTACTTC.

The chain employs TRBV20-1 and TRBJ2-5; TRBD2 is a possible D gene (6 bases). In germline, CDR1 is DFQATT, CDR2 SNEGSKA (reference sequence). V was trimmed by 0 bases and J by 10 bases, leaving 18 bases between them. The CDR3 loop spans 14 amino acids. The CDR3 region is CSARDLLVAEYQYF. For the CDR3, the DNA is TGCAGTGCTAGAGATTTGCTAGTAGCGGAGTACCAGTACTTC.

This chain connects TRBV2 to TRBJ2-7; 10 bases match TRBD1. Judging by the DNA end, TRBJ2-1 fits better; the J call may be wrong. CDR1 SNHLY and CDR2 FYNNEI come from the germline V gene. The CDR3 covers 12 residues. The CDR3 reads CARRTGGNEQFF. The CDR3 DNA follows: TGTGCCAGACGGACAGGGGGCAATGAGCAGTTCTTC.

This chain joins TRBV29-1 and TRBJ1-1, with a possible D match to TRBD1 (5 bases). The CDR3 has 13 residues. The germline CDR1 and CDR2 sequences are SQVTM and ANQGSEA. Between the trimmed V and J ends, which lost 5 bases and 1 base, there was a span of 11 bases. CDR3 nucleotide sequence: TGCAGCGTTATTCGACAGAAGAACACTGAAGCTTTCTTT. It specifies CSVIRQKNTEAFF.

The table lists this clonotype with many counts. The chain uses TRBV7-9 and TRBJ2-5; 8 nucleotides align to TRBD1. Germline-derived CDR1 and CDR2 are SEHNR and FQNEAQ (reference sequence). V gave up 1 base and J gave up 6 bases; unmatched junction bases: 13. This CDR3 has 17 amino acids. CDR3 sequence (DNA): TGTGCCAGCAGCTTAGAACTACGGGACAGGTTAGGAAAGACCCAGTACTTC. Translated: CASSLELRDRLGKTQYF. Full variable domain (remainder filled in from reference TRBV7-9 and TRBJ2-5): DTGVSQNPRHKITKRGQNVTFRCDPISEHNRLYWYRQTLGQGPEFLTYFQNEAQLEKSRLLSDRFSAERPKGSFSTLEIQRTEQGDSAMYLCASSLELRDRLGKTQYFGPGTRLLVL.

This clonotype came up many times. The rearrangement joins TRBV5-1 to TRBJ2-7, with D perhaps TRBD1 (5 bases). Looked up from germline, CDR1 is SGHRS and CDR2 is YFSETQ. The CDR3 spans 14 residues. Trimming took 3 bases from V and 3 from J, leaving 13 bases between them. The CDR3 region is CASSSGFLVYEQYF. DNA of the CDR3: TGCGCCAGCAGCTCAGGGTTCTTGGTCTACGAGCAGTACTTC.